These 32 T cell receptor beta chains came from one sample sequenced in a study of T-cell reconstitution after alpha-beta-depleted transplantation in children. Unique molecular identifiers were incorporated when the TCRbeta library was constructed. TCRdb itself ran the PCR reads through MiXCR, one entry per CDR3 protein. This sample yields about 400,000 distinct CDR3 sequences, of which roughly 22% are seen a single time; approximately 3.8% belongs to the top ten. The starting material was PBMCs from the stem cell graft donor, obtained from the stem cell graft. The receptors come from a human donor who donated a stem cell graft to a child with acute myeloid leukemia.

In this sample, this clonotype turned up many times. The chain employs TRBV27 and TRBJ2-1; tentatively, D is TRBD1 (6 bases). This CDR3 has 13 residues. Trimming removed 3 bases from V and 6 bases from J, with 9 bases in between. Germline V CDR1 and CDR2: MNHEY, SMNVEV (reference sequence). The CDR3 sequence is CASSLGTTNEQFF. In nucleotides, the CDR3 is TGTGCCAGCAGTTTGGGGACAACCAATGAGCAGTTCTTC.

The sample holds a few counts of this clonotype. This chain links TRBV5-4 with TRBJ2-7, with D hard to call. Germline V gene sequence: CDR1 SGHNT, CDR2 YYREEE (reference sequence). This CDR3 region has 15 residues. V shed 5 bases and J shed 5 bases, with 20 bases lying between them. CDR3: CASRPDGPIINEQYF. The CDR3 bases are TGTGCCAGCAGGCCGGATGGGCCCATTATCAACGAGCAGTACTTC.

The V call is TRBV10-3, the J call TRBJ2-1, with 8 bases aligning to TRBD2. The V gene end was trimmed by 8 bases and the J gene end by 8 bases; junction bases not matched to a gene: 14. The CDR3 totals 15 residues. Germline values: CDR1 ENHRY, CDR2 SYGVKD. The DNA of the CDR3 is TGTGCCATCCTTGGGATCGCGGGAGGAACAGATGAGCAGTTCTTC. Amino acids: CAILGIAGGTDEQFF.

V and J are TRBV20-1 and TRBJ2-3, with 15 nucleotides matching TRBD2. Germline V lookup: CDR1 DFQATT, CDR2 SNEGSKA (reference sequence). The CDR3 is 15 amino acids. V gave up 1 base and J gave up 8 bases; unmatched junction bases: 4. The CDR3 region has the DNA TGCAGTGCTAGAGGGACTAGCGGGAGGGCCGGTACGCAGTATTTT. This codes for CSARGTSGRAGTQYF.

This clonotype was observed many times. The gene calls are TRBV20-1 and TRBJ2-7, with a weak D call TRBD2 (5 bases). Trimming took off 8 bases at V and 2 bases at J, with 16 bases between the two ends. CDR3 length: 13 residues. The germline V gene encodes CDR1 DFQATT and CDR2 SNEGSKA (reference sequence). CDR3 sequence: CSHLNPGTYEQYF. DNA of the CDR3: TGCAGTCACCTTAATCCCGGGACCTACGAGCAGTACTTC.

In its sample, this clonotype was seen a few times. The chain is built from TRBV4-1 and TRBJ2-3, with D possibly being TRBD2 (6 bases). V lost 2 bases and J lost 3, with 12 bases in between. This CDR3 is 15 amino acids long. Germline loops: CDR1 MGHRA, CDR2 YSYEKL. CDR3 bases: TGCGCCAGCAGCCAACTGGGACTGGTGACAGATACGCAGTATTTT. It yields the protein CASSQLGLVTDTQYF.

The sample holds many counts of this clonotype. The gene calls are TRBV24-1 and TRBJ2-7; D is ambiguous. Germline CDR1 KGHDR, CDR2 SFDVKD. There are 14 residues in the CDR3. Trimming cost V 5 bases and J 0 bases, with 10 bases left between them. The CDR3 DNA sequence: TGTGCCACCAGTGGATCCGCGAGCTCCTACGAGCAGTACTTC. Its protein product is CATSGSASSYEQYF.

This clonotype has only a few counts. The rearrangement links TRBV28 to TRBJ2-7; tentatively, D is TRBD1 (6 bases). The V gene's germline CDR1 is MDHEN and CDR2 SYDVKM. V lost 2 bases and J 6 bases, leaving 14 bases between the germline ends. This CDR3 region has 14 residues. The CDR3 spells CASSLTGNRREQYF. DNA for the CDR3: TGTGCCAGCAGTTTAACAGGGAATAGGCGCGAGCAGTACTTC.

The gene calls are TRBV29-1 and TRBJ2-7; TRBD1 is a possible D gene (6 bases). V lost 3 bases and J lost 3, with 12 bases in between. CDR1 is SQVTM and CDR2 is ANQGSEA in the germline V gene. The CDR3 spans 13 residues. CDR3 coding DNA: TGCAGCGTTGAGGAGACAGGCCTCTACGAGCAGTACTTC. Amino acid sequence: CSVEETGLYEQYF.

This clonotype has a handful of counts. The chain has TRBV29-1 and TRBJ1-1; D gene uncertain. V lost 5 bases to trimming and J lost 5 bases, with 18 bases between them. Germline V gene data show CDR1 as SQVTM and CDR2 as ANQGSEA. This CDR3 comprises 14 residues. Written as DNA, the CDR3 is TGCAGCGTTCGTCGGACGAACCTGGGGACTGAAGCTTTCTTT. This sequence encodes CSVRRTNLGTEAFF.

This clonotype was recorded only once. The CDR3 bases are TGTGCCAGCAGTTTTCCTCTTGAGCAGTTCTTC. It yields the protein CASSFPLEQFF. V is TRBV28 and J is TRBJ2-1, with no clear D. The CDR3 has 11 amino acids. CDR1 and CDR2 (germline): MDHEN, SYDVKM. Trimming took 3 bases from V and 9 from J, leaving 6 bases between them.

The rearrangement links TRBV28 to TRBJ2-1; maybe TRBD2 (6 bases). Trimming cost V 3 bases and J 5 bases, with 17 bases left between them. CDR1 and CDR2 (germline): MDHEN, SYDVKM. This CDR3 spans 16 amino acids. The DNA of the CDR3 is TGTGCCAGCAGTTTGTTTAGCGGAGATCTTCACAATGAGCAGTTCTTC. Amino acids: CASSLFSGDLHNEQFF. The full variable domain, with the rest looked up from reference TRBV28 and TRBJ2-1, is DVKVTQSSRYLVKRTGEKVFLECVQDMDHENMFWYRQDPGLGLRLIYFSYDVKMKEKGDIPEGYSVSREKKERFSLILESASTNQTSMYLCASSLFSGDLHNEQFFGPGTRLTVL.

The chain is built from TRBV20-1 and TRBJ1-5; 8 bases are a match to TRBD1. This CDR3 has 13 residues. CDR1 and CDR2 from the germline V gene are DFQATT and SNEGSKA (reference sequence). The junction had 7 bases not matched to a gene; V was cut back by 6 bases and J by 6 bases. CDR3 DNA: TGCAGTGCGCCAGGACAGGGCGGTCAGCCCCAGCATTTT. Translation: CSAPGQGGQPQHF.

The chain links TRBV6-1 to TRBJ2-1; D is undetermined. Germline V gene data show CDR1 as MNHNS and CDR2 as SASEGT. The CDR3 loop spans 13 amino acids. This chain's CDR3 is CAESIHLQYEQFF. CDR3 nucleotide sequence: TGTGCGGAATCGATCCACCTACAATATGAGCAGTTCTTC.

The gene calls are TRBV5-1 and TRBJ2-3, with D possibly TRBD2 on 6 matching bases. Per germline, CDR1 SGHRS and CDR2 YFSETQ. The CDR3 is made up of 14 amino acids. The germline V and J ends were trimmed by 2 bases and 5 bases, with 12 bases remaining between them. DNA for the CDR3: TGCGCCAGCAGCTTCCGCGGGGCGGGAGATACGCAGTATTTT. This gives the protein CASSFRGAGDTQYF.

The chain carries TRBV15 and TRBJ1-2, with D unclear. CDR1 and CDR2 from the germline V gene are LNHNV and YYDKDF (reference sequence). With 1 base removed from V and 8 bases from J, the gap between germline ends came to 14 bases. The CDR3 is made up of 14 amino acids. DNA for the CDR3: TGTGCCACCAGCAGAGTTTTGGGCCTTGGGGGCTACACCTTC. Protein: CATSRVLGLGGYTF.

This clonotype was detected many times. V usage is TRBV10-3 and J usage is TRBJ2-3; D is uncertain. The V end lost 1 base, the J end lost 1 base, and 3 bases lay between the germline ends. The CDR3 sequence is 13 residues long. Germline V gene data show CDR1 as ENHRY and CDR2 as SYGVKD. DNA of the CDR3: TGTGCCATCAGTGAGTACGGCACAGATACGCAGTATTTT. Its protein is CAISEYGTDTQYF.

This clonotype appeared a few times. The chain is built from TRBV7-2 and TRBJ2-7; no clear D. Between the trimmed V and J ends, which lost 5 bases and 7 bases, there was a span of 18 bases. Germline CDR1 and CDR2: SGHTA and FQGNSA. The CDR3 runs 14 residues. The CDR3 is CASSLTSEVGEQYF. The DNA of the CDR3 is TGTGCCAGCAGCCTAACATCGGAAGTTGGTGAGCAGTACTTC.

In its sample, this clonotype was seen a few times. DNA for the CDR3: TGTGCCAGCAGTTTATCTGTGACAGGGGTCCACGAGCAGTACTTC. This encodes CASSLSVTGVHEQYF. This chain uses TRBV27 with TRBJ2-7, with 8 bases fitting TRBD1. CDR3 length: 15 residues. CDR1 is MNHEY, CDR2 SMNVEV, per germline (reference sequence). The ends lost 0 bases at V and 5 bases at J; junction bases unmatched: 6.

The chain uses TRBV4-1 and TRBJ1-1; tentative D call: TRBD1 (5 bases). CDR1 and CDR2 from the germline V gene are MGHRA and YSYEKL. The CDR3 length is 15 residues. Trimming removed 3 bases from V and 2 bases from J, with 13 bases in between. As DNA, the CDR3 is TGCGCCAGCAGCCAGTTTTCCGGGACCAACACTGAAGCTTTCTTT. Protein product: CASSQFSGTNTEAFF.

This clonotype was seen only a few times. The genes are TRBV20-1 and TRBJ2-5, with 10 bases fitting TRBD1. This CDR3 comprises 13 residues. In germline, CDR1 is DFQATT, CDR2 SNEGSKA (reference sequence). CDR3 DNA sequence: TGCAGCGTACACGGGACAGGGGCAGAGACCCAGTACTTC. Protein sequence: CSVHGTGAETQYF.

This clonotype was recorded many times. The chain couples TRBV20-1 to TRBJ2-1; D remains ambiguous. The germline V and J ends were trimmed by 7 bases and 4 bases, with 8 bases remaining between them. Germline lookup yields CDR1 DFQATT and CDR2 SNEGSKA (reference sequence). This CDR3 has 11 amino acids. CDR3 sequence reads: CSVAAYNEQFF. In DNA form, the CDR3 reads TGCAGTGTAGCAGCTTACAATGAGCAGTTCTTC.

V is TRBV7-2 and J is TRBJ2-4; D is uncertain. This CDR3 has 14 amino acids. CDR1 and CDR2 from the germline V gene are SGHTA and FQGNSA. Trimming left V 2 bases short and J 4 bases short, with 9 bases between. CDR3 sequence: CASSLFTQKNIQYF. In DNA, the CDR3 is TGTGCCAGCAGCTTATTTACACAAAAAAACATTCAGTACTTC.

The chain uses TRBV5-1 and TRBJ1-1; D remains unclear. Germline-derived CDR1 and CDR2 are SGHRS and YFSETQ. The CDR3 loop spans 15 amino acids. V dropped 0 bases and J dropped 6 bases, with 15 bases sitting between them. The CDR3 region has the DNA TGCGCCAGCAGCTTGGCAGACCCAGCAACCGCTGAAGCTTTCTTT. The encoded protein is CASSLADPATAEAFF.

This clonotype was detected many times. The V call is TRBV12-3 or TRBV12-4, the J call TRBJ1-1; D gene ambiguous. Trimming removed 5 bases at V and 3 bases at J, with 13 bases between. The CDR3 extends over 14 amino acids. The CDR3 sequence: CASSPSGEDTEAFF. CDR3 DNA: TGTGCCAGCAGTCCATCCGGAGAGGACACTGAAGCTTTCTTT.

This clonotype was found once. The chain combines TRBV4-3 with TRBJ2-3; TRBD1 aligns across 9 bases. Trimming removed 0 bases from V and 4 bases from J; junction bases left unmatched: 5. Germline CDR1 LGHNA, CDR2 YSLEER. The length of the CDR3 is 16 residues. DNA for the CDR3: TGCGCCAGCAGCCAAGATCCCACAGGGGGCTCAGATACGCAGTATTTT. Encoded protein: CASSQDPTGGSDTQYF.

This clonotype occurred a few times. The rearrangement uses TRBV12-3 or TRBV12-4 and TRBJ2-6; 12 nucleotides agree with TRBD1. V dropped 6 bases and J dropped 2; count of bases not matched to a gene: 5. The CDR3 length is 17 residues. CDR3 bases: TGTGCCAGCAGCCACCGGGACAGGGGGCCTGGGGCCAACGTCCTGACTTTC. It is translated as CASSHRDRGPGANVLTF.

The table lists this clonotype with many counts. The rearrangement joins TRBV25-1 to TRBJ2-7; 7 nucleotides agree with TRBD1. This CDR3 region has 16 residues. Germline CDR1 and CDR2: MGHDK and SYGVNS. V lost 3 bases and J lost 3; bases outside the gene matches: 11. The CDR3 loop is CASSDRGTVVDYEQYF. The DNA for the CDR3 is TGTGCCAGCAGTGACAGGGGGACAGTCGTTGACTACGAGCAGTACTTC.

This clonotype was detected many times. This rearrangement joins TRBV5-1 to TRBJ2-1; D is unclear. This CDR3 comprises 13 residues. Between the trimmed V and J ends, which lost 0 bases and 9 bases, there was a span of 10 bases. CDR1 and CDR2 from the germline V gene are SGHRS and YFSETQ. CDR3 nucleotides: TGCGCCAGCAGCTTGGGCGGCGGACGTGAGCAGTTCTTC. Amino acids: CASSLGGGREQFF.

This clonotype came up a few times. The J gene is TRBJ2-1, the V gene TRBV12-3 or TRBV12-4; D is perhaps TRBD2 (6 bases). This CDR3 comprises 18 residues. Deletions cut 3 bases from V and 0 bases from J, with 18 bases between. The DNA of the CDR3 is TGTGCCAGCAGTTTCCGCACAATCAGGCGGGACTCCTACAATGAGCAGTTCTTC. This gives the protein CASSFRTIRRDSYNEQFF.

This clonotype was observed a few times. The DNA of the CDR3 is TGCAGCGTTGAAGATAGGGGCGGGAGGCCGTCTGAGCAGTTCTTC. This encodes CSVEDRGGRPSEQFF. This sequence joins TRBV29-1 and TRBJ2-1, with 8 bases identical to TRBD2. Trimming removed 0 bases from V and 9 bases from J; junction bases left unmatched: 10. There are 15 residues in the CDR3. The germline V gene has CDR1 SQVTM and CDR2 ANQGSEA.

Ten or more counts support this clonotype. This chain uses TRBV12-3 or TRBV12-4 with TRBJ2-7; 13 bases line up with TRBD2. The CDR3 covers 13 residues. V was clipped by 8 bases and J by 2 bases; unmatched bases: 0. Here the CDR3 DNA reads TGTGCCAGCGGACTAGCGGGAGCCTACGAGCAGTACTTC. It encodes CASGLAGAYEQYF.